These 2 T cell receptor beta chains were sequenced from one sample in a study of technical replicates of blood from a handful of donors. Sequencing used immunoSEQ multiplex PCR; TCRdb keeps in-frame clones, though not all of them. The sample shows about 80,000 clones, around 94% of them seen only once. Sequencing was done on a sample of T cells isolated from PBMCs. These receptors were collected from a human donor in good health.

V and J are TRBV10-3 and TRBJ2-2, with D perhaps TRBD2 (5 bases). The CDR3 length is 12 residues. V was shortened by 7 bases and J by 5 bases, with 8 bases between the two germline ends. CDR1 ENHRY and CDR2 SYGVKD come from the germline V gene. The CDR3 DNA follows: TGTGCCATCAATAGCGCTACCGGGGAGCTGTTTTTT. This codes for CAINSATGELFF.

The chain uses TRBV5-1 and TRBJ2-7, with TRBD1 identical over 7 bases. Germline CDR1 SGHRS, CDR2 YFSETQ. V dropped 4 bases and J dropped 2; count of bases not matched to a gene: 12. The length of the CDR3 is 16 residues. The CDR3 sequence is CASSDTTGTAPYEQYF. The CDR3, as DNA: TGCGCCAGCAGCGACACGACCGGGACAGCCCCCTACGAGCAGTACTTC.